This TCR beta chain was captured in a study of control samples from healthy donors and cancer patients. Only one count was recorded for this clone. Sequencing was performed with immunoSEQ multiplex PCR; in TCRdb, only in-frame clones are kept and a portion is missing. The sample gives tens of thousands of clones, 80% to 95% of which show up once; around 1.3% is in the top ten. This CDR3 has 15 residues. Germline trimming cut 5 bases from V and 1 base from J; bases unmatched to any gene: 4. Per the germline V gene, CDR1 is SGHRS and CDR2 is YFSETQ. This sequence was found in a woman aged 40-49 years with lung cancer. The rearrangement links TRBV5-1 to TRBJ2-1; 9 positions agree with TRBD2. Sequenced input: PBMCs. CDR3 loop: CASSFSGGSYNEQFF. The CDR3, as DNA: TGCGCCAGCAGTTTTAGCGGGGGTTCCTACAATGAGCAGTTCTTC.